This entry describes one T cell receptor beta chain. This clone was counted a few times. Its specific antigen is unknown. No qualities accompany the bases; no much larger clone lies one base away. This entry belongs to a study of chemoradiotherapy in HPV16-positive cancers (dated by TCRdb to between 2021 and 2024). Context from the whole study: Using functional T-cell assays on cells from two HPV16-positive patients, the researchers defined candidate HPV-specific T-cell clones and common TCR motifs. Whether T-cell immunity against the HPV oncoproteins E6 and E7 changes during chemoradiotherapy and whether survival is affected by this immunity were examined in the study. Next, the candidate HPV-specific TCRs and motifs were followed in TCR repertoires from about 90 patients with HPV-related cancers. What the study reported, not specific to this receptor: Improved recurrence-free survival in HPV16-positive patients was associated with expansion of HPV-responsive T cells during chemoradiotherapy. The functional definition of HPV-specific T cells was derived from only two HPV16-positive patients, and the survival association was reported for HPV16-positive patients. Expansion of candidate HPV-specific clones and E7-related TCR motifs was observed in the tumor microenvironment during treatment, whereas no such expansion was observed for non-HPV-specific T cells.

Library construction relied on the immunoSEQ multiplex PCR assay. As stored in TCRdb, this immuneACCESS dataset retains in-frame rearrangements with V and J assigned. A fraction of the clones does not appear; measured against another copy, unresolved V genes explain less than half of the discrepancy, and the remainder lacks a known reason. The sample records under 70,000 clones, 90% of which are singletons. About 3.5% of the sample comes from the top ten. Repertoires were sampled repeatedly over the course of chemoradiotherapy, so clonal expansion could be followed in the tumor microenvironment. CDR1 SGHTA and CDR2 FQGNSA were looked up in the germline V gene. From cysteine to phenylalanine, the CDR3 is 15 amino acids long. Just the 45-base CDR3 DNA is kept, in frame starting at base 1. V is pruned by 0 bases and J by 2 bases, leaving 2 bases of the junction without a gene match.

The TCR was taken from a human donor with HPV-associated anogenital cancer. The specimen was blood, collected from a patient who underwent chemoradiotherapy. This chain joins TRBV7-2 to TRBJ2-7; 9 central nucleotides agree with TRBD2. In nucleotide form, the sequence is TGTGCCAGCAGCTTAGCTAGCGGGAGCCCCTACGAGCAGTACTTC. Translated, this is CASSLASGSPYEQYF.